The next 17 T cell receptor beta chains were all read from a single sample in a study of cytomegalovirus exposure and HLA in healthy donors (dated by TCRdb to between 2016 and 2019). Libraries were prepared through the immunoSEQ multiplex PCR assay. For the multiplex PCR, a mixture combining 60 forward primers for TCR Vbeta segments and 13 reverse primers for TCR Jbeta segments was used. The source is immuneACCESS, and TCRdb retained only in-frame sequences with V and J called. Part of the clones is not carried over; for the studies checked, unresolved V genes explain less than half of this, and the remainder is unexplained. The sample table contains around 300,000 clones; only one count was recorded for approximately 84% of them. Roughly 2% of the sample goes to the ten largest clones. What was sequenced was PBMCs. The receptor set was obtained from a woman between 35 and 50 years old in good health and CMV-seropositive.

The CDR3 loop reads CASSQRDRGRGNYGYTF. The CDR3, as DNA: TGTGCCAGCAGCCAACGGGACAGGGGGCGTGGAAACTATGGCTACACCTTC. The chain joins TRBV7-3 to TRBJ1-2; 12 positions match TRBD1. CDR1 SGHTA and CDR2 FQGTGA come from the germline V gene. This CDR3 is 17 amino acids long. V was pared by 5 bases and J by 2 bases, with 9 bases of the junction left unmatched.

The V call is TRBV19, the J call TRBJ2-2, with 9 nucleotides matching TRBD2. The CDR3 contains 15 residues. Per the germline V gene, CDR1 is LNHDA and CDR2 is SQIVND (reference sequence). V dropped 5 bases and J dropped 7; count of bases not matched to a gene: 8. Here the CDR3 DNA reads TGTGCCAGTAGTTCGGCGGGAGGGCCACACGGGGAGCTGTTTTTT. Protein sequence: CASSSAGGPHGELFF.

The chain is built from TRBV6-5 and TRBJ2-7; 8 bases map to TRBD2. Trimming took 5 bases from V and 6 from J; bases not matched to a gene: 9. The V gene's germline CDR1 is MNHEY and CDR2 SVGAGI. This CDR3 has 14 amino acids. The CDR3 loop reads CASSRSGSLGEQYF. CDR3 in DNA: TGTGCCAGCAGTAGAAGCGGGAGTCTAGGCGAGCAGTACTTC.

CDR3 protein: CAWSGSSSYEQYF. The CDR3 DNA reads TGTGCCTGGAGTGGTTCGTCCTCCTACGAGCAGTACTTC. The chain joins TRBV30 to TRBJ2-7; D unresolved. Germline V gives CDR1 GTSNPN, CDR2 SVGIG (reference sequence). CDR3 length: 13 residues. V was clipped by 1 base and J by 0 bases, with 7 bases between them.

The chain joins TRBV30 to TRBJ2-3; the match to TRBD2 covers 7 bases. This CDR3 comprises 18 residues. Germline V CDR1 and CDR2: GTSNPN, SVGIG (reference sequence). With V trimmed by 2 bases and J by 2 bases, 16 bases remained unmatched. CDR3 nucleotides: TGTGCCTGGAGTTATACCCGGAACGGGCTAGCGGTCACAGATACGCAGTATTTT. Its protein is CAWSYTRNGLAVTDTQYF.

The chain joins TRBV5-5 to TRBJ2-6; 11 bases fit TRBD1. From germline, CDR1 is SGHKS and CDR2 YYEKEE (reference sequence). The CDR3 sequence is 19 residues long. The ends lost 1 base at V and 2 bases at J; junction bases unmatched: 8. This CDR3 is CASSLPGQGVWAGANVLTF. The CDR3 nucleotides are TGTGCCAGCAGCTTGCCGGGACAGGGGGTATGGGCTGGGGCCAACGTCCTGACTTTC.

On this clone: Other nucleotide sequences in the sample specify the same CDR3. CDR3 sequence reads: CASSPGTATNEKLFF. DNA of the CDR3: TGTGCCAGTAGTCCCGGGACAGCAACTAATGAAAAACTGTTTTTT. The V call is TRBV19, the J call TRBJ1-4, with 7 nucleotides matching TRBD1. CDR3 length: 15 residues. Germline V gene sequence: CDR1 LNHDA, CDR2 SQIVND (reference sequence). The ends lost 5 bases at V and 0 bases at J; junction bases unmatched: 3. The whole variable domain, remainder taken from reference TRBV19 and TRBJ1-4, is DGGITQSPKYLFRKEGQNVTLSCEQNLNHDAMYWYRQDPGQGLRLIYYSQIVNDFQKGDIAEGYSVSREKKESFPLTVTSAQKNPTAFYLCASSPGTATNEKLFFGSGTQLSVL.

This chain uses TRBV29-1 with TRBJ2-1; 14 nucleotides agree with TRBD2. Germline V gene data show CDR1 as SQVTM and CDR2 as ANQGSEA. V shed 4 bases and J 8 bases; nucleotides not matched to a gene: 7. The CDR3 extends over 15 amino acids. CDR3 sequence reads: CSVAWTSGRFDEQFF. The DNA for the CDR3 is TGCAGCGTTGCGTGGACTAGCGGGAGGTTTGATGAGCAGTTCTTC.

CDR3 coding DNA: TGTGCCAGCAGCTTGGCGAGTAACGAGCAGTACTTC. This sequence encodes CASSLASNEQYF. The gene calls are TRBV5-4 and TRBJ2-7, with D uncertain. Germline-derived CDR1 and CDR2 are SGHNT and YYREEE (reference sequence). The CDR3 runs 12 residues. Trimming took 0 bases from V and 5 from J, leaving 6 bases between them.

The chain links TRBV6-5 to TRBJ2-1; 8 nucleotides match TRBD2. V was pared by 4 bases and J by 4 bases, with 6 bases of the junction left unmatched. This CDR3 has 15 amino acids. Looked up from germline, CDR1 is MNHEY and CDR2 is SVGAGI. The CDR3 sequence: CASSWRLAPYNEQFF. The CDR3 DNA follows: TGTGCCAGCAGTTGGAGACTAGCGCCTTACAATGAGCAGTTCTTC.

This rearrangement joins TRBV11-2 to TRBJ2-1; D gene uncertain. The CDR3 spans 14 residues. V was clipped by 3 bases and J by 0 bases, with 6 bases between them. Germline-derived CDR1 and CDR2 are SGHAT and FQNNGV. The CDR3 sequence: CASSFQDSYNEQFF. Here the CDR3 DNA reads TGTGCCAGCAGCTTTCAGGACTCCTACAATGAGCAGTTCTTC.

The chain carries TRBV6-5 and TRBJ2-3; D is unresolved. Germline CDR1 and CDR2: MNHEY and SVGAGI. The CDR3 is made up of 15 amino acids. V was pared by 6 bases and J by 0 bases, with 13 bases between. The CDR3 spells CASSPSVPSTDTQYF. The CDR3 nucleotides are TGTGCCAGCAGCCCGTCGGTTCCTAGCACAGATACGCAGTATTTT.

This clone has a handful of counts. The chain combines TRBV11-3 with TRBJ2-3; a possible D gene is TRBD2 (5 bases). This CDR3 is 17 amino acids long. Germline V CDR1 and CDR2: SGHNT, YENEEA. Trimming removed 4 bases from V and 5 bases from J, with 22 bases in between. The CDR3 region has the DNA TGTGCCAGCAGCTCAGCGTACGTCCGGGGAGAAATAGATACGCAGTATTTT. Encoded protein: CASSSAYVRGEIDTQYF.

J is TRBJ2-7 and V is TRBV28; TRBD2 might be the D (5 bases). Trimming took 7 bases from V and 4 from J, leaving 8 bases between them. The CDR3 consists of 11 residues. The V gene's germline CDR1 is MDHEN and CDR2 SYDVKM. The CDR3 bases are TGTGCCAGCACCGGGAAATACGAGCAGTACTTC. The encoded protein is CASTGKYEQYF.

The chain is built from TRBV19 and TRBJ1-1, with D possibly TRBD1 on 5 matching bases. This CDR3 comprises 15 residues. Trimming removed 4 bases from V and 3 bases from J, with 15 bases in between. CDR1 and CDR2 (germline): LNHDA, SQIVND (reference sequence). In DNA, the CDR3 is TGTGCCAGTAGTAGATGGACATCTGGGGACACTGAAGCTTTCTTT. Amino acid sequence: CASSRWTSGDTEAFF.

The rearrangement links TRBV5-1 to TRBJ1-2, with TRBD1 matching over 7 bases. CDR1 SGHRS and CDR2 YFSETQ come from the germline V gene. The V segment lost 0 bases and the J segment 1 base; nucleotides outside the gene matches: 3. This CDR3 has 15 residues. CDR3 sequence reads: CASSLEGTVNYGYTF. The CDR3 DNA is TGCGCCAGCAGCTTGGAGGGGACAGTTAACTATGGCTACACCTTC.

This clone was counted between two and nine times. The chain links TRBV7-2 to TRBJ2-4, with 10 bases matching TRBD2. The J segment lost 1 base and the V segment lost 0 bases, leaving 6 bases of the junction unmatched. Germline loops: CDR1 SGHTA, CDR2 FQGNSA. CDR3 length equals 18 residues. For the CDR3, the DNA is TGTGCCAGCAGCTTAGCGTCTAGCGGGGGTGGGGCCAAAAACATTCAGTACTTC. Translation gives CASSLASSGGGAKNIQYF.